Here is one TCR beta chain with its context. Its specific antigen is unknown. No base quality information exists; no much larger clone differs at one position. The data originate from a study of T cell responses to AZD1222 COVID-19 vaccine (dated by TCRdb to the early 2020s). For the wider study: A total of approximately 250 trial participants underwent TCR sequencing, of whom roughly 210 had received two doses of AZD1222 and about 25 had received two doses of the MenACWY control vaccine. Enrollment into the trials was organized by age into subgroups of 18-55, 56-69 and 70-plus years, and those subgroups contained about 150, 27 and 61 TCR-sequenced participants, respectively. General study outcomes and caveats: The whole spike protein was spanned by vaccine-associated CD4 TCRs, and dominant responses were seen in regions 160-218 and 743-854. Conclusions about previously exposed vaccinees are limited because only a handful of AZD1222 recipients were SARS-CoV-2 seropositive at baseline. The 56-69-year group was small, and its depth increase did not reach significance, likely because of low power. After two AZD1222 doses, spike-specific TCR breadth and depth were significantly higher than at day 0 and than in MenACWY recipients. Participants were mostly white British and included more females than males, and it was suggested by the authors that clonal diversity may have been underestimated. Nearly half of unique spike-specific TCRs reportedly recognized epitopes outside regions mutated in the B.1.351 and B.1.1.7 variants. No day 14 peak-response samples were available, so repertoires were characterized only after the peak T cell response.

What this sample's time point label stands for: about 28 days (+/-7) after the second vaccine dose. AZD1222 recipients whose second dose came at about 4 weeks and those whose second dose came at about 12 weeks were combined into one group, since spike-specific TCR depth and breadth did not differ between the two schedules. Vaccinee samples were obtained from the UK trials COV001 and COV002, which included a single-blind randomized controlled phase 2/3 trial of AZD1222 (ChAdOx1 nCoV-19) in healthy adults. For TCRbeta chain sequencing, PBMC samples were collected from trial participants at day 0 and at day 28 after the second dose. CDR1 SGHVS and CDR2 FQNEAQ were looked up in the germline V gene. The trim is 5 bases for V and 4 bases for J, with a gap of 11 bases between the germline ends. Its CDR3 holds 13 amino acids, cysteine through phenylalanine. Only the CDR3 DNA is retained, 39 bases long and in frame from the first base.

The CDR3 regions of human TCRbeta chains were subjected to immunosequencing. The paper's data handling went like this. TCRs in the repertoires were compared against a reference library of SARS-CoV-2-specific TCRs that had been generated with the MIRA antigen-specificity platform. Breadth was defined as the fraction of unique TCRs that were SARS-CoV-2-associated, and depth was defined as the fraction of total T cells that were SARS-CoV-2-associated. Using the MIRA data, each spike-specific TCR was mapped to the spike region that the TCR reacts to and placed in a CD4 or CD8 class. Log10-transformed breadth and depth values were compared by one-way ANOVA with Sidak's multiple comparisons tests. Here the immuneACCESS table is served through TCRdb, limited to in-frame sequences with V and J called. Missing clones are a known gap in these copies; in checked studies unresolved V genes cover under half, and the rest lacks a known reason. The DNA gave D and trimming, while V, J and clone size come from that table. The sample records 190,000 or so clones, more than 85% of which are singletons. In total, the top ten clones hold about 3.5% of the sample.

The sequencing used peripheral blood, collected 28 days after the second AZD1222 dose. Recombination linked TRBV7-8 to TRBJ1-2; the D gene is perhaps TRBD1, on 5 matching bases. The receptor was isolated from an adult who received the AZD1222 COVID-19 vaccine. The CDR3 has the sequence CASSLRGAYGYTF. The DNA is TGTGCCAGCAGCCTAAGGGGTGCCTATGGCTACACCTTC.